Each of the 30 T cell receptor beta chains below was sequenced from the same sample in a study of blood T cell repertoires in COVID-19. Assay used: immunoSEQ multiplex PCR; TCRdb lists only in-frame clones, some missing. The sample shows some 160,000 clones, roughly 90% of them seen only once. Sequencing was carried out using peripheral blood. The receptor set was obtained from a man aged 18-30 years with acute or convalescent COVID-19.

The chain joins TRBV5-6 to TRBJ2-3, with TRBD2 matching over 7 bases. Trimming at V came to 0 bases and at J to 2 bases, leaving 9 bases not matched to a gene. This CDR3 spans 17 amino acids. The germline V gene has CDR1 SGHDT and CDR2 YYEEEE. CDR3 DNA: TGTGCCAGCAGCTTGGTAGTAGCGGGTCTAGACACAGATACGCAGTATTTT. Its protein product is CASSLVVAGLDTDTQYF.

This chain joins TRBV7-9 and TRBJ2-3, with 10 bases fitting TRBD2. Germline values: CDR1 SEHNR, CDR2 FQNEAQ (reference sequence). The CDR3 spans 16 residues. J gave up 4 bases and V 6 bases, and 10 bases lay outside the gene matches. The CDR3 DNA sequence: TGTGCCAGCAGTTCTCTAGCGGGAGAGGCCGCAGATACGCAGTATTTT. Encoded protein: CASSSLAGEAADTQYF.

V is TRBV29-1 and J is TRBJ2-1; 11 nucleotides agree with TRBD2. The length of the CDR3 is 15 residues. V lost 1 base, J lost 9 bases, and 8 bases stayed unmatched. Germline CDR1 reads SQVTM; CDR2 reads ANQGSEA. CDR3 in amino acids: CSVEARLAGGLEQFF. CDR3 bases: TGCAGCGTTGAAGCGAGGCTAGCGGGAGGTCTTGAGCAGTTCTTC.

The V call is TRBV5-6, the J call TRBJ1-2; D is perhaps TRBD1 (5 bases). The CDR3 extends over 13 amino acids. Germline V gives CDR1 SGHDT, CDR2 YYEEEE. The ends were cut back, 4 bases at V and 2 bases at J, with 9 bases in the middle. The CDR3 loop reads CASSPGGNYGYTF. The CDR3 DNA follows: TGTGCCAGCAGCCCCGGGGGGAACTATGGCTACACCTTC.

This clone has only a few counts. The chain employs TRBV7-9 and TRBJ2-5; 7 bases agree with TRBD2. Germline assignment: CDR1 SEHNR and CDR2 FQNEAQ (reference sequence). V gave up 8 bases and J gave up 4 bases; unmatched junction bases: 10. The length of the CDR3 is 14 residues. CDR3 loop: CASSVGGTGETQYF. In nucleotides, the CDR3 is TGTGCCAGCTCCGTCGGGGGGACCGGAGAGACCCAGTACTTC.

This clone has just one count. The chain recombines TRBV6-5 with TRBJ2-5; D not resolved. The V and J ends lost 6 bases and 2 bases respectively, with 4 bases between them. The CDR3 consists of 11 residues. The germline CDR1 and CDR2 sequences are MNHEY and SVGAGI. In nucleotides, the CDR3 is TGTGCCAGCAGCGGGCAAGAGACCCAGTACTTC. This sequence encodes CASSGQETQYF.

This clone has just a few counts. This chain connects TRBV2 to TRBJ1-5, with 8 bases fitting TRBD1. The CDR3 extends over 15 amino acids. Germline V lookup: CDR1 SNHLY, CDR2 FYNNEI. J gave up 5 bases and V 6 bases, and 9 bases lay outside the gene matches. CDR3 coding DNA: TGTGCCAGCAGCGGGGGACAGGCCGCGTATCAGCCCCAGCATTTT. The encoded protein is CASSGGQAAYQPQHF. The whole variable domain, remainder taken from reference TRBV2 and TRBJ1-5, is EPEVTQTPSHQVTQMGQEVILRCVPISNHLYFYWYRQILGQKVEFLVSFYNNEISEKSEIFDDQFSVERPDGSNFTLKIRSTKLEDSAMYFCASSGGQAAYQPQHFGDGTRLSIL.

The rearrangement uses TRBV9 and TRBJ2-1; D is perhaps TRBD2 (6 bases). The length of the CDR3 is 15 residues. Trimming pared 2 bases from V and 8 bases from J, leaving 17 bases between. Per germline, CDR1 SGDLS and CDR2 YYNGEE. CDR3 residues: CASSVPINGGDEQFF. The DNA for the CDR3 is TGTGCCAGCAGCGTTCCGATCAACGGGGGTGATGAGCAGTTCTTC. The full variable domain, completed using reference TRBV9 and TRBJ2-1, is DSGVTQTPKHLITATGQRVTLRCSPRSGDLSVYWYQQSLDQGLQFLIQYYNGEERAKGNILERFSAQQFPDLHSELNLSSLELGDSALYFCASSVPINGGDEQFFGPGTRLTVL.

This chain connects TRBV9 to TRBJ2-3; TRBD1 agrees at 10 bases. Germline-derived CDR1 and CDR2 are SGDLS and YYNGEE. The CDR3 runs 14 residues. V was pared by 3 bases and J by 6 bases, with 4 bases of the junction left unmatched. CDR3 DNA sequence: TGTGCCAGCAGCGAGGACAGGGGGTTTGATACGCAGTATTTT. Translated, it gives CASSEDRGFDTQYF.

The chain couples TRBV5-4 to TRBJ1-2; D perhaps matches TRBD1 (6 bases). Between the trimmed V and J ends, which lost 1 base and 3 bases, there was a span of 10 bases. The CDR3 consists of 14 residues. Germline V lookup: CDR1 SGHNT, CDR2 YYREEE (reference sequence). CDR3 nucleotides: TGTGCCAGCAGCTTGACAGGGTCCGACTATGGCTACACCTTC. Protein product: CASSLTGSDYGYTF.

V usage is TRBV15 and J usage is TRBJ2-5, with 7 bases lining up with TRBD2. The CDR3 runs 16 residues. V dropped 0 bases and J dropped 7; count of bases not matched to a gene: 11. CDR1 is LNHNV, CDR2 YYDKDF, per germline (reference sequence). The chain's CDR3 is CATSRDESGLVGTQYF. CDR3 in DNA: TGTGCCACCAGCAGAGATGAGTCCGGACTAGTCGGGACCCAGTACTTC.

This chain connects TRBV24-1 to TRBJ2-1; 14 positions agree with TRBD2. Unmatched junction bases numbered 3, after V lost 7 bases and J lost 5 bases. CDR3 length: 15 residues. The germline gives CDR1 KGHDR, CDR2 SFDVKD. This CDR3 is CATRSGLAGDNEQFF. The CDR3 DNA follows: TGTGCCACCAGGTCGGGACTAGCGGGAGACAATGAGCAGTTCTTC.

This clone was seen a handful of times. This rearrangement joins TRBV9 to TRBJ2-2, with 8 bases aligning to TRBD2. V dropped 3 bases and J dropped 7; count of bases not matched to a gene: 8. The CDR3 is 15 amino acids. Looked up from germline, CDR1 is SGDLS and CDR2 is YYNGEE. CDR3 DNA sequence: TGTGCCAGCAGCGGTAGGGTAGCGGGAAGCGGGGAGCTGTTTTTT. It encodes CASSGRVAGSGELFF. The full variable domain, its missing parts supplied by reference TRBV9 and TRBJ2-2, is DSGVTQTPKHLITATGQRVTLRCSPRSGDLSVYWYQQSLDQGLQFLIQYYNGEERAKGNILERFSAQQFPDLHSELNLSSLELGDSALYFCASSGRVAGSGELFFGEGSRLTVL.

The chain has TRBV24-1 and TRBJ2-5, with TRBD1 identical over 10 bases. Germline CDR1 and CDR2: KGHDR and SFDVKD. Germline trimming cut 3 bases from V and 4 bases from J; bases unmatched to any gene: 4. CDR3 length equals 15 residues. In DNA, the CDR3 is TGTGCCACCAGTGATAGGGACAGGGGTATAGAGACCCAGTACTTC. It specifies CATSDRDRGIETQYF.

The chain uses TRBV3-1 (or the pseudogene TRBV3-2) and TRBJ1-1, with D possibly being TRBD1 (6 bases). Germline CDR1 and CDR2: LGHDT and YNNKEL (reference sequence). The V and J ends lost 8 bases and 4 bases respectively, with 11 bases between them. This CDR3 spans 12 amino acids. CDR3 in DNA: TGTGCCAGCGGGCGGGGGCTCACTGAAGCTTTCTTT. It specifies CASGRGLTEAFF.

J is TRBJ1-3 and V is TRBV5-1, with D possibly matching TRBD1 (6 bases). The length of the CDR3 is 15 residues. V shed 0 bases and J shed 1 base, with 8 bases lying between them. The germline gives CDR1 SGHRS, CDR2 YFSETQ. CDR3 amino acids: CASSLGQASGNTIYF. In DNA, the CDR3 is TGCGCCAGCAGCTTGGGACAGGCATCTGGAAACACCATATATTTT.

This chain connects TRBV6-5 to TRBJ1-2, with D unresolved. V lost 0 bases and J 10 bases, leaving 12 bases between the germline ends. Germline CDR1 is MNHEY and CDR2 is SVGAGI. The CDR3 has 13 residues. The CDR3 reads CASSYSWPHPYTF. The CDR3 DNA is TGTGCCAGCAGTTACTCGTGGCCCCACCCCTACACCTTC.

The chain links TRBV23-1 to TRBJ2-7; possibly TRBD1 for D (6 bases). TRBV23-1 is noted as an ORF with a role that remains uncertain. Between the trimmed V and J ends, which lost 2 bases and 2 bases, there was a span of 22 bases. This CDR3 is built from 18 residues. This CDR3 is CASSQPPTSRGRPYEQYF. CDR3 DNA sequence: TGCGCCAGCAGTCAACCCCCCACCTCCAGGGGACGACCCTACGAGCAGTACTTC.

V gene TRBV25-1 combines with J gene TRBJ2-1; 13 bases align to TRBD2. The junction had 8 bases not matched to a gene; V was cut back by 2 bases and J by 7 bases. Germline CDR1 is MGHDK and CDR2 is SYGVNS. CDR3 length: 17 amino acids. CDR3 in amino acids: CASSEATSGGARNEQFF. CDR3 DNA: TGTGCCAGCAGTGAAGCAACTAGCGGGGGGGCCAGGAATGAGCAGTTCTTC.

The chain carries TRBV27 and TRBJ2-2, with D possibly matching TRBD1 (6 bases). Trimming removed 4 bases from V and 6 bases from J, with 18 bases in between. From germline, CDR1 is MNHEY and CDR2 SMNVEV (reference sequence). The CDR3 length is 16 residues. In DNA, the CDR3 is TGTGCCAGCAGTTCCATCCTTTACAGGGCCGCCGGGGAGCTGTTTTTT. This codes for CASSSILYRAAGELFF.

The chain uses TRBV6-6 and TRBJ1-1; maybe TRBD1 (5 bases). Per the germline V gene, CDR1 is MNHNY and CDR2 is SVGAGI (reference sequence). Between the trimmed V and J ends, which lost 8 bases and 0 bases, there was a span of 7 bases. The CDR3 extends over 12 amino acids. The CDR3 sequence: CASRGMNTEAFF. DNA of the CDR3: TGTGCCAGCCGGGGGATGAACACTGAAGCTTTCTTT.

The CDR3 is CASSSRQGAYEQYF. Written as DNA, the CDR3 is TGTGCCAGCAGCTCGAGACAGGGGGCTTACGAGCAGTACTTC. The J gene is TRBJ2-7, the V gene TRBV7-2; 10 bases match TRBD1. The CDR3 covers 14 residues. CDR1 is SGHTA and CDR2 is FQGNSA in the germline V gene. The ends lost 4 bases at V and 4 bases at J; junction bases unmatched: 4.

V usage is TRBV12-3 or TRBV12-4 and J usage is TRBJ1-2; D may be TRBD1 (5 bases). V was cut by 3 bases and J by 2 bases, with 7 bases left in between. CDR3 length: 13 residues. CDR3 sequence reads: CASSLEGNYGYTF. The CDR3 region has the DNA TGTGCCAGCAGTTTGGAGGGGAACTATGGCTACACCTTC.

The rearrangement links TRBV2 to TRBJ1-2; possible D gene TRBD1, 5 bases. CDR1 is SNHLY, CDR2 FYNNEI, per germline. Trimming left V 7 bases short and J 8 bases short, with 17 bases between. The CDR3 has 13 residues. CDR3 nucleotides: TGTGCCAGCATGTGGGGGGGAGAGAGCGGCTACACCTTC. This encodes CASMWGGESGYTF.

This sequence joins TRBV5-4 and TRBJ1-2; TRBD1 matches at 7 bases. The CDR3 consists of 18 residues. Germline V CDR1 and CDR2: SGHNT, YYREEE (reference sequence). The trim removed 5 bases at V and 5 bases at J, leaving 21 bases unmatched. The CDR3 sequence is CASRTGGSGTASLYGYTF. CDR3 in DNA: TGTGCCAGCAGAACCGGGGGTAGTGGGACAGCATCCCTTTATGGCTACACCTTC.

V is TRBV7-6 and J is TRBJ1-1, with D maybe TRBD1 (6 bases). The V gene lost 5 bases and the J gene lost 0 bases, with 10 bases spanning the gap. The CDR3 contains 14 residues. Germline V CDR1 and CDR2: SGHVS, FNYEAQ. The CDR3 reads CASSPGALNTEAFF. CDR3 sequence (DNA): TGTGCCAGCAGCCCAGGGGCCCTGAACACTGAAGCTTTCTTT.

The rearrangement links TRBV10-3 to TRBJ2-2; 7 bases line up with TRBD2. The CDR3 length is 11 residues. Germline lookup yields CDR1 ENHRY and CDR2 SYGVKD. CDR3 coding DNA: TGTGCTGGGGGGGGCACCGGGGAGCTGTTTTTT. This encodes CAGGGTGELFF.

For the CDR3, the DNA is TGTGCCAGTAGCACCTCGGGGGTAGGGAGCAATCAGCCCCAGCATTTT. This translates into CASSTSGVGSNQPQHF. The chain employs TRBV19 and TRBJ1-5; D possibly corresponds to TRBD1 (5 bases). The germline V gene encodes CDR1 LNHDA and CDR2 SQIVND (reference sequence). The CDR3 length is 16 residues. The ends were cut back, 6 bases at V and 1 base at J, with 16 bases in the middle. The full variable domain, with the rest looked up from reference TRBV19 and TRBJ1-5, is DGGITQSPKYLFRKEGQNVTLSCEQNLNHDAMYWYRQDPGQGLRLIYYSQIVNDFQKGDIAEGYSVSREKKESFPLTVTSAQKNPTAFYLCASSTSGVGSNQPQHFGDGTRLSIL.

The chain carries TRBV5-4 and TRBJ1-4, with a tentative D call TRBD1 (5 bases). This CDR3 region has 14 residues. V shed 1 base and J shed 7 bases, with 11 bases lying between them. Germline-derived CDR1 and CDR2 are SGHNT and YYREEE (reference sequence). The CDR3 DNA is TGTGCCAGCAGCTTGTTCAGGGTTGGTGAAAAACTGTTTTTT. Translating it yields CASSLFRVGEKLFF.

This chain uses TRBV28 with TRBJ1-2, with 7 nucleotides matching TRBD1. Trimming at V came to 7 bases and at J to 2 bases, leaving 4 bases not matched to a gene. CDR3 length: 13 amino acids. Germline lookup yields CDR1 MDHEN and CDR2 SYDVKM. CDR3: CASTGTANYGYTF. The CDR3 region has the DNA TGTGCCAGCACCGGGACAGCGAACTATGGCTACACCTTC.